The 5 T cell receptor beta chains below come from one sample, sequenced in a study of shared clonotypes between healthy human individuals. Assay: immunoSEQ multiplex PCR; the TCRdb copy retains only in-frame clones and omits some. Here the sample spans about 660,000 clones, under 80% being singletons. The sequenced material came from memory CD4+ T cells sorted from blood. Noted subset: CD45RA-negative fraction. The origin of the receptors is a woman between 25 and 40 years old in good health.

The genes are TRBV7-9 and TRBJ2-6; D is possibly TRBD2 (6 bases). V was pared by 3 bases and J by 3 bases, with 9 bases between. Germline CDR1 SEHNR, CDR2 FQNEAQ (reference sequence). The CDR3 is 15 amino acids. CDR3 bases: TGTGCCAGCAGCTTCGGGGGAGGTGGGGCCAACGTCCTGACTTTC. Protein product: CASSFGGGGANVLTF.

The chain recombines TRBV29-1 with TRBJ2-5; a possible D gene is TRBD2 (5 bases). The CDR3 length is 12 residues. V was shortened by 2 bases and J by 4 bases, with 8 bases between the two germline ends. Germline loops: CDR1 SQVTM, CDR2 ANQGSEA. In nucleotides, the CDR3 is TGCAGCGTTGAACTAGCTGGAGAGACCCAGTACTTC. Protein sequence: CSVELAGETQYF.

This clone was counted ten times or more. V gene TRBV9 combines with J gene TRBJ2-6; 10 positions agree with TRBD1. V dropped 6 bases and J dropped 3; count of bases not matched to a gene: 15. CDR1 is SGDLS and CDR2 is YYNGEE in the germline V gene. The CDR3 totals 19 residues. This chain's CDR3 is CASTGILRQGADGANVLTF. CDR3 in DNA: TGTGCCAGCACCGGGATACTACGACAGGGGGCTGATGGGGCCAACGTCCTGACTTTC.

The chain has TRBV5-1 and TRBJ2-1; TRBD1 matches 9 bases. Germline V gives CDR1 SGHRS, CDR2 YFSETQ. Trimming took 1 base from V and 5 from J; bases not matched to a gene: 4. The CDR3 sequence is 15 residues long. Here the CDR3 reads CASSLYGQGNNEQFF. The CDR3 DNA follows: TGCGCCAGCAGCTTGTACGGACAGGGGAACAATGAGCAGTTCTTC.

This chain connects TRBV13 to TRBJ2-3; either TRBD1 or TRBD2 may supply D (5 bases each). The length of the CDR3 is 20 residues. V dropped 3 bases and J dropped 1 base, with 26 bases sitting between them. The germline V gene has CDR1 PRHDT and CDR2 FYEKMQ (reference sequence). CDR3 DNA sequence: TGTGCCAGCAGCTTCCTAACGTCGCCAGGGTGGGGGTTGCGCACAGATACGCAGTATTTT. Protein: CASSFLTSPGWGLRTDTQYF. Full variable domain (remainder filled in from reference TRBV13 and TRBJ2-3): AAGVIQSPRHLIKEKRETATLKCYPIPRHDTVYWYQQGPGQDPQFLISFYEKMQSDKGSIPDRFSAQQFSDYHSELNMSSLELGDSALYFCASSFLTSPGWGLRTDTQYFGPGTRLTVL.